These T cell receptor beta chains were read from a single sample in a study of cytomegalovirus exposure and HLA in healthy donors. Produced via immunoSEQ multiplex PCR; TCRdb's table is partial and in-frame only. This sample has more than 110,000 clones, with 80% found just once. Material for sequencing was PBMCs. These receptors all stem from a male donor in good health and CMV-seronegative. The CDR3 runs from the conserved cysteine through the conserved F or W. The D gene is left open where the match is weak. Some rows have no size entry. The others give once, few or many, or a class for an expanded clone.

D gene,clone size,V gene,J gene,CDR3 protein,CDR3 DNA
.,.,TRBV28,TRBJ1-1,CASSLGGQGTNTEAFF,TGTGCCAGCAGTTTAGGAGGTCAGGGGACGAACACTGAAGCTTTCTTT
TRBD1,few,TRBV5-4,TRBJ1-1,CASSSRTGGGNTEAFF,TGTGCCAGCAGCTCACGGACAGGGGGCGGGAACACTGAAGCTTTCTTT
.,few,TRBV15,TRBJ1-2,CATSRDYGIYGYTF,TGTGCCACCAGCAGGGACTACGGGATTTACGGCTACACCTTC
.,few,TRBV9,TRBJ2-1,CASSVPAVRGTGGNEQFF,TGTGCCAGCAGCGTACCAGCGGTTCGGGGGACTGGAGGCAATGAGCAGTTCTTC
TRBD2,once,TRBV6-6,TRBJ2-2,CASSTSGVGELFF,TGTGCCAGTTCGACTAGCGGGGTGGGGGAGCTGTTTTTT
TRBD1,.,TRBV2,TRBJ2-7,CASSPGTDVVAEQYF,TGTGCCAGCAGCCCCGGGACAGATGTTGTTGCCGAGCAGTACTTC
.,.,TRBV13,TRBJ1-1,CASAGAMNTEAFF,TGTGCCAGCGCAGGGGCCATGAACACTGAAGCTTTCTTT
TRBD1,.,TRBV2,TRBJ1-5,CASSWGQGMGNQPQHF,TGTGCCAGCAGTTGGGGACAGGGGATGGGCAATCAGCCCCAGCATTTT
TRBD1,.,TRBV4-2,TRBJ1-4,CASSQDPPGQPNEKLFF,TGTGCCAGCAGCCAAGACCCTCCGGGACAGCCTAATGAAAAACTGTTTTTT
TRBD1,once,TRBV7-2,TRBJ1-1,CASSPDRARAFF,TGTGCCAGCAGCCCCGACAGGGCTAGAGCTTTCTTT
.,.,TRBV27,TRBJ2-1,CASHRASYYNEQFF,TGTGCCAGCCACAGGGCCAGTTACTACAATGAGCAGTTCTTC
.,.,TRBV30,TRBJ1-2,CAWTTNYGYTF,TGTGCCTGGACAACTAACTATGGCTACACCTTC
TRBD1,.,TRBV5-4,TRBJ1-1,CASSPDRGGRMNTEAFF,TGTGCCAGCAGCCCGGACAGGGGGGGTAGGATGAACACTGAAGCTTTCTTT
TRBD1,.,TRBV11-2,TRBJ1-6,CASRPGTANSPLHF,TGTGCCAGCAGACCTGGGACAGCTAATTCACCCCTCCACTTT
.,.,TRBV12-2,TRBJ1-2,CASRKGRYYGYTF,TGTGCAAGTCGCAAAGGGAGATACTATGGCTACACCTTC
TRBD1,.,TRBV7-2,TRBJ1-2,CASSSTTGSYGYTF,TGTGCCAGCAGCTCCACGACAGGGAGCTATGGCTACACCTTC
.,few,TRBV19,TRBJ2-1,CASSNRDSYNEQFF,TGTGCCAGTAGTAACCGGGACTCCTACAATGAGCAGTTCTTC
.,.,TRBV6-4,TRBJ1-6,CASRAGDNSPLHF,TGTGCCAGCAGGGCGGGAGATAATTCACCCCTCCACTTT
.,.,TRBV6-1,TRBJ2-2,CASSDLGSEAGELFF,TGTGCCAGCAGTGACTTGGGGAGCGAGGCCGGGGAGCTGTTTTTT
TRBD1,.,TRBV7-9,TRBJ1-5,CASSTQGDQPQHF,TGTGCCAGCAGCACCCAGGGGGATCAGCCCCAGCATTTT
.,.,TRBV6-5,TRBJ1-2,CASSETANYGYTF,TGTGCCAGTTCCGAGACAGCTAACTATGGCTACACCTTC
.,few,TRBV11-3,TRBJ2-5,CASSSDTQETQYF,TGTGCCAGCAGCTCTGACACCCAAGAGACCCAGTACTTC
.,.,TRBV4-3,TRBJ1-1,CASSQGRGLNTEAFF,TGCGCCAGCAGCCAAGGAAGGGGCTTGAACACTGAAGCTTTCTTT
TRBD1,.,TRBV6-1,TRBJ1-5,CASGQDGYPPQHF,TGTGCCAGCGGACAGGACGGTTATCCGCCCCAGCATTTT
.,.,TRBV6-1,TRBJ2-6,CASSADGVSGANVLTF,TGTGCCAGCAGTGCGGATGGAGTATCTGGGGCCAACGTCCTGACTTTC
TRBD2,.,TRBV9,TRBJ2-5,CASSARGGATETQYF,TGTGCCAGCAGCGCCCGCGGGGGGGCTACGGAGACCCAGTACTTC
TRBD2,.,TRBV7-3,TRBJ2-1,CASSPGSGGYNEQFF,TGTGCCAGCAGCCCGGGGAGCGGGGGTTACAATGAGCAGTTCTTC
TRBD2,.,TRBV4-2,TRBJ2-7,CASSPYLAGGGYEQYF,TGTGCCAGCAGCCCCTACTTAGCGGGGGGAGGCTACGAGCAGTACTTC
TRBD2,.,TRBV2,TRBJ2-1,CASKRGGSSYNEQFF,TGTGCCAGCAAGCGGGGGGGCTCCTCCTACAATGAGCAGTTCTTC
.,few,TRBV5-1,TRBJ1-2,CASSLSPLVRNYGYTF,TGCGCCAGCAGCTTATCACCGCTGGTGAGAAACTATGGCTACACCTTC
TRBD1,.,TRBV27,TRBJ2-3,CASRRDRVESTDTQYF,TGTGCCAGCAGACGGGACAGGGTAGAATCTACAGATACGCAGTATTTT
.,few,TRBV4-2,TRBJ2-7,CASSQGPGEGDYEQYF,TGTGCCAGCAGCCAAGGCCCCGGGGAAGGCGACTACGAGCAGTACTTC
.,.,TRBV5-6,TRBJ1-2,CASSFGPGENYGYTF,TGTGCCAGCAGCTTCGGTCCAGGGGAGAACTATGGCTACACCTTC
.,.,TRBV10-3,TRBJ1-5,CAISRGVEGQPQHF,TGTGCCATCAGCCGCGGAGTGGAGGGTCAGCCCCAGCATTTT
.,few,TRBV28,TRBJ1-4,CASSSAGGEEKLFF,TGTGCCAGCAGTTCTGCTGGGGGCGAGGAAAAACTGTTTTTT
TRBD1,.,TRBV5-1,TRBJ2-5,CASSLAGQGEETQYF,TGCGCCAGCAGCTTGGCTGGACAGGGGGAAGAGACCCAGTACTTC